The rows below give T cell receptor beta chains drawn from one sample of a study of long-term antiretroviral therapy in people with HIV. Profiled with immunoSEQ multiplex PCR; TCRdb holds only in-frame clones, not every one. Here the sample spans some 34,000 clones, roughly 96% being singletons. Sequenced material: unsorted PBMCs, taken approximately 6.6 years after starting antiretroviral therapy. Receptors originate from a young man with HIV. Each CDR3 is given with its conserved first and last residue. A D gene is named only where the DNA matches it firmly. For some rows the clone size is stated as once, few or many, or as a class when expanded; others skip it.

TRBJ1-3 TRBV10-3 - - TGTGCCATCAGTGCCAGGAATTCGAGAAACACCATATATTTT CAISARNSRNTIYF
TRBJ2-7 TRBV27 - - TGTGCCAGCAGTTTGAAGGATCCAGGGGAGGTTCACGAGCAGTACTTC CASSLKDPGEVHEQYF
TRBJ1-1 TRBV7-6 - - TGTGCCAGCAGCCCAGGGTTGAACACTGAAGCTTTCTTT CASSPGLNTEAFF
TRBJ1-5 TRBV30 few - TGTGCCTGGAGCCGCGGGACGGATAGCAATCAGCCCCAGCATTTT CAWSRGTDSNQPQHF
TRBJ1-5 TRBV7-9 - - TGTGCCAGCAGCTTAGTAGGGGGGGCTGGACATAGCAATCAGCCCCAGCATTTT CASSLVGGAGHSNQPQHF
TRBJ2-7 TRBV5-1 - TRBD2 TGCGCCAGCAGCAGGGGAGGGGAATCCTACGAGCAGTACTTC CASSRGGESYEQYF
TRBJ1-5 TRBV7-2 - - TGTGCCAGCAGCTTTACAGTGAGGGCGCAGCCCCAGCATTTT CASSFTVRAQPQHF
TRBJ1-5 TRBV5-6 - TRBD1 TGTGCCAGCAGCTTCAGGGGGCGGTTTCAGCCCCAGCATTTT CASSFRGRFQPQHF
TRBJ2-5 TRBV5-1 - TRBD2 TGCGCCAGCAGCTTGGAGGATAGCGGGGAGACTACCCAGTACTTC CASSLEDSGETTQYF
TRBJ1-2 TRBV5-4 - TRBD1 TGTGCCAGCAGCTTGGCGGGGACAGAAGACTATGGCTACACCTTC CASSLAGTEDYGYTF
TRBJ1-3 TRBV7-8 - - TGTGCCAGCAGCCCTGGACAGACCCTCCCGGGAAACACCATATATTTT CASSPGQTLPGNTIYF
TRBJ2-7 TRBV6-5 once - TGTGCCAGCAGAAGACCCCCTTACGAGCAGTACTTC CASRRPPYEQYF
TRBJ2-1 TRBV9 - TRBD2 TGTGCCAGCAGCGTAGAGACTAGCCGGTACAATGAGCAGTTCTTC CASSVETSRYNEQFF
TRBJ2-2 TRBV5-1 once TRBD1 TGCGCCAGCAGCTTGGAAGGGACAGGGGCCGGGGAGCTGTTTTTT CASSLEGTGAGELFF
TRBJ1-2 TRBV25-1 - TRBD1 TGTGCCAGCAGTGAATCTCCAGGGGGCACCTATGGCTACACCTTC CASSESPGGTYGYTF
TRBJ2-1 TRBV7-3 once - TGTGCCAGCAGCTTAACCGGAGGTACCTACAATGAGCAGTTCTTC CASSLTGGTYNEQFF
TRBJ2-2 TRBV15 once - TGTGCCACCAGCAGAGAGGGGGCAGGGAACACCGGGGAGCTGTTTTTT CATSREGAGNTGELFF
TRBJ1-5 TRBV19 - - TGTGCCAGTAGTCCCAACATAGATCAGCCCCAGCATTTT CASSPNIDQPQHF
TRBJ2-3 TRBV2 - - TGTGCCAGCATGCCTAGCGGCACAGATACGCAGTATTTT CASMPSGTDTQYF
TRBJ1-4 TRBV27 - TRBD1 TGTGCCAGCAGTCGATTCGGGACAGGGGAGATTGCAACTAATGAAAAACTGTTTTTT CASSRFGTGEIATNEKLFF
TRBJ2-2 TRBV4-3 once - TGCGCCAGCAGCCAAGATGCTGCCGGGGAGCTGTTTTTT CASSQDAAGELFF
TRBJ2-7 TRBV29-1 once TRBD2 TGCAGCGTTGACGTAGCGGGGGACGTTTACGAGCAGTACTTC CSVDVAGDVYEQYF
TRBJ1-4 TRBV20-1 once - TGCAGTGCTAGAGTCTTTGAAAAACTGTTTTTT CSARVFEKLFF
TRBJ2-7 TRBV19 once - TGTGCCAGTAGTATCCGGGACGAAGCCTACGAGCAGTACTTC CASSIRDEAYEQYF
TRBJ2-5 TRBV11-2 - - TGTGCCAGCAGCTTAGCCGGGACTCCGGAGACCCAGTACTTC CASSLAGTPETQYF